This TCR beta chain came from a study of human T cells and chemical hapten exposure (dated by TCRdb to 2020 to 2022). For context, the study as a whole: For sensitization, 2% DPC in acetone was applied to a roughly 2 cm by roughly 2 cm area of upper inner arm skin. Patient blood was sampled pre-sensitization (week 0) and at 2, 6 and about 24 weeks after DPC sensitization. Patch tests used Finn chambers with 0.01% DPC on the upper back, scored after 6 days by International Contact Dermatitis Research Group standards. For TCR sequencing, blood came from 25 to 35 alopecia patients at anywhere from one to four time points (pre-sensitization, 2, 6 and 24 weeks). Weekly therapeutic DPC doses were additionally applied to the scalp of patients throughout the roughly 22-week study period. Libraries were pooled for sequencing, and per-sample TCR yields varied mainly because of small differences in library volumes within the pool. In alopecia patients, the study followed how the peripheral blood TCR repertoire changed in vivo over primary and secondary sensitization to diphenylcyclopropenone (DPC), a hapten. The mostly female patient cohort included alopecia areata with under or over 50% scalp involvement, alopecia totalis and alopecia universalis. The paper as a whole reports these results and caveats: Expanded TCRs formed significantly more large CDR3 similarity clusters than pre-sensitization or healthy control sets, consistent with antigen-driven responses. Patch test score was positively correlated with the number of PT1 expanded TCRs, with significance at thresholds 8, 16 and 32 but not at 4. Because all patients had alopecia, a presumed autoimmune disease, the immune response of the patients might differ from that of healthy individuals. The number of TCRs above 1 in 1000 frequency did not change with DPC sensitization; there was no evidence of global repertoire structure alterations. After repeated subsampling, changes were observed in the strength of the expansion versus patch-test correlation and in the threshold at which the correlation became significant.

Library construction relied on RACE. Sequencing was performed on a NextSeq 500. During library preparation, unique molecular identifiers were attached to individual cDNA molecules so that TCRs could be counted in a quantitative, reproducible way. Both TCR alpha and TCR beta chains were sequenced from each blood RNA sample. The authors' pipeline ran thus. A median of around 100,000 TCRs per sample was observed, with a range of 23,224 to 690,600. V, J and CDR3 annotation of the TCR reads was performed with the Decombinator software suite. For the PS versus PT1 abundance plots, all samples were subsampled to the same number of TCRs (28,000). TCRs were defined as expanded if absent before sensitization and observed at least eight times at the 2-week time point. In TCRdb, the public reads were trimmed at Q25 with fastp and aligned with MiXCR, with productive beta chains retained. Rows with a matching CDR3 protein are joined into one entry that keeps the most common DNA and genes. The V and J calls were determined by TCRdb, not by the authors. This sample has about 82,000 distinct CDR3 sequences in its table, and 10% to 11% of those were observed once. Of the sample, under 4.5% falls within the top ten clones.

The CDR3 starts with the cysteine, ends with the phenylalanine, and has 12 residues. Only the CDR3 DNA stays, 36 bases, in frame from base 1. Looking up the germline V gene (reference sequence) yields CDR1 GTSNPN and CDR2 SVGIG. V is clipped by 2 bases and J by 7 bases, and the sequence between their germline boundaries is 9 bases long. This clonotype showed up just a few times. The target of this receptor is not known. No qualities accompany the bases; no much larger clone lies one base away. This sample's time point label indicates: patch test 3, about 24 weeks after DPC sensitization. This sample's treatment or condition label indicates: therapeutic diphenylcyclopropenone sensitization with weekly scalp DPC. At each patch-test visit, blood was drawn before the patch test was applied. Eligible patients were aged 18 to 70, diagnosed with alopecia, deemed suitable for DPC therapy, and excluded if pregnant. Unfractionated whole blood was collected in Tempus Blood RNA tubes, and total RNA was extracted from that blood.

The chain is encoded by TRBV30 joined to TRBJ2-1; TRBD2 is possibly the D segment (6 matching bases). The receptor's source is a woman aged 50 to 65 with alopecia areata. Some clones in this sample may be carry-over from other donors' samples. This specimen was whole blood, taken in connection with sensitization to the hapten diphenylcyclopropenone (DPC). The encoded CDR3 is CAWSLSGNEQFF. The nucleotides are TGTGCCTGGAGTCTTAGCGGAAATGAGCAGTTCTTC.